The 28 T cell receptor beta chains in this list originate from one sample, sequenced in a study of CD8 T cells in ankylosing spondylitis (dated by TCRdb to about 2017). Broad study findings and their caveats: A TCR beta motif of about eight highly homologous amino acid variants appeared characteristic of blood from ankylosing spondylitis patients.

These TCRs are of unknown antigen specificity. The library relied on 5' RACE. Sequencing was performed on an Illumina HiSeq 2500. The public reads were reanalyzed by TCRdb: fastp trimming at Q25, MiXCR alignment, in-frame beta chains only. Each record represents a unique CDR3 protein, reported with the most common genes and DNA among its rows. Present in this sample are a few hundred thousand distinct CDR3 sequences, approximately 11% of which were seen just once. The top ten clones comprise around 6.8% of the sample. Input material: blood, either unsorted or a sorted T cell fraction (not recorded which). The receptors come from a male donor with ankylosing spondylitis.

V gene TRBV27 combines with J gene TRBJ2-6; D is perhaps TRBD2 (5 bases). Trimming shortened V by 4 bases and J by 0 bases, and 10 bases separated the two germline ends. Germline assignment: CDR1 MNHEY and CDR2 SMNVEV (reference sequence). This CDR3 has 16 amino acids. The CDR3 loop reads CASSSGFRSGANVLTF. For the CDR3, the DNA is TGTGCCAGCAGTTCGGGGTTCCGCTCTGGGGCCAACGTCCTGACTTTC.

The V call is TRBV7-2, the J call TRBJ2-1; 10 nucleotides line up with TRBD2. The CDR3 consists of 15 residues. The trim removed 5 bases at V and 9 bases at J, leaving 10 bases unmatched. In germline, CDR1 is SGHTA, CDR2 FQGNSA. In DNA, the CDR3 is TGTGCCAGCAGCATTAGCGGGAGGTACGATACTGAGCAGTTCTTC. Its protein is CASSISGRYDTEQFF. Complete variable domain (other parts from reference TRBV7-2 and TRBJ2-1): GAGVSQSPSNKVTEKGKDVELRCDPISGHTALYWYRQSLGQGLEFLIYFQGNSAPDKSGLPSDRFSAERTGGSVSTLTIQRTQQEDSAVYLCASSISGRYDTEQFFGPGTRLTVL.

The rearrangement links TRBV7-2 to TRBJ2-1; D is undetermined. The germline V and J ends were trimmed by 2 bases and 6 bases, with 14 bases remaining between them. CDR1 is SGHTA, CDR2 FQGNSA, per germline. This CDR3 has 15 residues. CDR3 nucleotides: TGTGCCAGCAGCTTATCCTCAATCTTAGGCAATGAGCAGTTCTTC. Translating it yields CASSLSSILGNEQFF.

CDR3 protein: CASSEGMAYNEQFF. Written as DNA, the CDR3 is TGTGCCAGCAGTGAAGGTATGGCCTACAATGAGCAGTTCTTC. The genes are TRBV2 and TRBJ2-1; D is uncertain. V was clipped by 1 base and J by 2 bases, with 6 bases between them. The germline CDR1 and CDR2 sequences are SNHLY and FYNNEI. The CDR3 runs to 14 residues.

The V and J genes are TRBV13 and TRBJ2-5; 9 bases map to TRBD1. The germline V gene has CDR1 PRHDT and CDR2 FYEKMQ (reference sequence). The CDR3 loop spans 15 amino acids. After removal of 4 bases from V and 4 bases from J, the junction contained 7 bases not matched to a gene. The CDR3, as DNA: TGTGCCAGCAGCTCCGCGACAGGGGGAGGAGAGACCCAGTACTTC. Its protein is CASSSATGGGETQYF.

This clonotype was counted between two and nine times. The rearrangement joins TRBV6-5 to TRBJ2-7, with D perhaps TRBD2 (5 bases). The germline gives CDR1 MNHEY, CDR2 SVGAGI. V lost 0 bases to trimming and J lost 0 bases, with 9 bases between them. This CDR3 contains 15 residues. CDR3 DNA: TGTGCCAGCAGTTACTCGCGGGCAAACTCCTACGAGCAGTACTTC. This codes for CASSYSRANSYEQYF.

The genes are TRBV29-1 and TRBJ1-3; no clear D. CDR3 length equals 14 residues. Germline V gene data show CDR1 as SQVTM and CDR2 as ANQGSEA. The germline V and J ends were trimmed by 4 bases and 4 bases, with 14 bases remaining between them. The CDR3 spells CSVVKDLAGNTIYF. For the CDR3, the DNA is TGCAGCGTTGTGAAGGACCTAGCGGGAAACACCATATATTTT.

This clonotype was counted only a few times. The CDR3 loop is CAREIAGYNEQFF. The CDR3 bases are TGTGCCCGGGAAATAGCGGGGTACAATGAGCAGTTCTTC. This rearrangement joins TRBV30 to TRBJ2-1; 8 nucleotides match TRBD2. Trimming at V came to 8 bases and at J to 4 bases, leaving 7 bases not matched to a gene. CDR1 is GTSNPN, CDR2 SVGIG, per germline (reference sequence). The CDR3 sequence is 13 residues long. Complete variable domain (other parts from reference TRBV30 and TRBJ2-1): SQTIHQWPATLVQPVGSPLSLECTVEGTSNPNLYWYRQAAGRGLQLLFYSVGIGQISSEVPQNLSASRPQDRQFILSSKKLLLSDSGFYLCAREIAGYNEQFFGPGTRLTVL.

The V gene is TRBV4-2, the J gene TRBJ2-1; D perhaps matches TRBD2 (6 bases). CDR3 size: 17 residues. Germline V gives CDR1 LGHNA, CDR2 YNFKEQ. The V end lost 5 bases, the J end lost 2 bases, and 19 bases lay between the germline ends. The CDR3 reads CASSSQPLGRTYNEQFF. The CDR3 DNA reads TGTGCCAGCAGCTCCCAACCCCTCGGGAGAACCTACAATGAGCAGTTCTTC.

This clonotype was observed a few times. The V and J genes are TRBV5-1 and TRBJ2-7; TRBD1 matches at 10 bases. CDR3 length: 16 amino acids. CDR1 and CDR2 (germline): SGHRS, YFSETQ. Germline trimming cut 4 bases from V and 9 bases from J; bases unmatched to any gene: 16. In DNA form, the CDR3 reads TGCGCCAGCAGCGCCGGGACAGGGGCTTTAAAGGGCGGGCAGTACTTC. Translation: CASSAGTGALKGGQYF.

This clonotype was detected ten times or more. The chain combines TRBV12-3 or TRBV12-4 with TRBJ2-2, with D perhaps TRBD1 (5 bases). The CDR3 is 15 amino acids. The ends were cut back, 3 bases at V and 1 base at J, with 9 bases in the middle. CDR3 sequence (DNA): TGTGCCAGCAGTTTGTGGCAGGGGAACACCGGGGAGCTGTTTTTT. Its translation is CASSLWQGNTGELFF.

This clonotype was picked up a small number of times. V and J are TRBV18 and TRBJ1-4; the match to TRBD1 covers 12 bases. The CDR3 spans 19 residues. V lost 3 bases and J lost 3; bases outside the gene matches: 11. CDR1 and CDR2 (germline): KGHSH, LQKENI. The DNA of the CDR3 is TGTGCCAGCTCACCCCAAGTACCGGGACAGGGGGCAGCTAATGAAAAACTGTTTTTT. Residues: CASSPQVPGQGAANEKLFF.

There are a few counts of this clonotype. The chain links TRBV10-3 to TRBJ1-1, with D possibly matching TRBD1 (5 bases). CDR3 size: 14 residues. In germline, CDR1 is ENHRY, CDR2 SYGVKD. The V gene lost 6 bases and the J gene lost 6 bases, with 17 bases spanning the gap. CDR3 residues: CAISGTNGPPEAFF. CDR3 bases: TGTGCCATCAGCGGGACGAACGGGCCCCCTGAAGCTTTCTTT.

The sample holds many counts of this clonotype. V usage is TRBV12-3 or TRBV12-4 and J usage is TRBJ2-2; D is ambiguous. Trimming left V 3 bases short and J 0 bases short, with 5 bases between. This CDR3 contains 14 residues. This CDR3 reads CASSFNTNTGELFF. The CDR3 bases are TGTGCCAGCAGTTTTAATACGAACACCGGGGAGCTGTTTTTT.

V gene TRBV3-1 combines with J gene TRBJ2-1; D is perhaps TRBD1 (5 bases). Trimming shortened V by 7 bases and J by 0 bases, and 13 bases separated the two germline ends. Germline CDR1 LGHDT, CDR2 YNNKEL (reference sequence). This CDR3 has 15 amino acids. Written as DNA, the CDR3 is TGTGCCAGCAAAGGGGCGTGGAGCTCCTACAATGAGCAGTTCTTC. This encodes CASKGAWSSYNEQFF.

The chain has TRBV29-1 and TRBJ2-3, with 9 bases aligning to TRBD2. The germline V gene has CDR1 SQVTM and CDR2 ANQGSEA. Trimming at V came to 6 bases and at J to 6 bases, leaving 4 bases not matched to a gene. CDR3 length: 12 residues. CDR3 sequence: CSVREGGDTQYF. DNA of the CDR3: TGCAGCGTGCGGGAGGGAGGGGATACGCAGTATTTT.

This clonotype occurred a few times. The chain has TRBV25-1 and TRBJ2-7; D uncertain. Trimming took 1 base from V and 2 from J, leaving 9 bases between them. The CDR3 extends over 14 amino acids. From germline, CDR1 is MGHDK and CDR2 SYGVNS. CDR3 protein: CASSEFSGPYEQYF. CDR3 in DNA: TGTGCCAGCAGTGAATTCTCGGGCCCCTACGAGCAGTACTTC.

This clonotype was counted only a few times. The chain is built from TRBV20-1 and TRBJ2-1, with D perhaps TRBD2 (5 bases). The CDR3 consists of 15 residues. Trimming pared 0 bases from V and 5 bases from J, leaving 14 bases between. Germline loops: CDR1 DFQATT, CDR2 SNEGSKA (reference sequence). The CDR3 loop reads CSARDWAGINNEQFF. The CDR3 DNA reads as TGCAGTGCTAGAGATTGGGCGGGCATTAACAATGAGCAGTTCTTC.

This clonotype appeared many times. CDR3: CASSLQLEGTDTQYF. Here the CDR3 DNA reads TGCGCCAGCAGCCTACAACTCGAGGGCACAGATACGCAGTATTTT. This sequence joins TRBV5-1 and TRBJ2-3; D gene ambiguous. Germline V lookup: CDR1 SGHRS, CDR2 YFSETQ. The CDR3 is 15 residues long. Trimming left V 4 bases short and J 1 base short, with 13 bases between.

Only a few counts were recorded for this clonotype. The chain links TRBV6-5 to TRBJ2-3; TRBD2 aligns across 8 bases. The junction had 7 bases not matched to a gene; V was cut back by 0 bases and J by 2 bases. The CDR3 sequence is 17 residues long. Germline CDR1 is MNHEY and CDR2 is SVGAGI. The CDR3: CASSYSDQREPTDTQYF. CDR3 bases: TGTGCCAGCAGTTACTCGGATCAGCGGGAGCCCACAGATACGCAGTATTTT.

This clonotype has just a few counts. CDR3 coding DNA: TGTGCCAGCAGCCGGTGGGGGTACGAGCAGTACTTC. It yields the protein CASSRWGYEQYF. The V gene is TRBV13, the J gene TRBJ2-7; possibly TRBD1 or TRBD2 for D (5 bases each). The CDR3 loop spans 12 amino acids. Germline CDR1 and CDR2: PRHDT and FYEKMQ (reference sequence). V was shortened by 5 bases and J by 4 bases, with 9 bases between the two germline ends. Using reference TRBV13 and TRBJ2-7 for the parts outside the CDR3, the full variable domain is AAGVIQSPRHLIKEKRETATLKCYPIPRHDTVYWYQQGPGQDPQFLISFYEKMQSDKGSIPDRFSAQQFSDYHSELNMSSLELGDSALYFCASSRWGYEQYFGPGTRLTVT.

The chain couples TRBV12-5 to TRBJ2-1, with a weak D call TRBD2 (6 bases). Germline lookup yields CDR1 LGHNT and CDR2 FRNRAP. V lost 5 bases to trimming and J lost 0 bases, with 17 bases between them. The CDR3 extends over 17 amino acids. The CDR3 spells CASGTTRQTSSYNEQFF. The CDR3 DNA reads as TGTGCTAGTGGTACTACTCGACAGACTAGCTCCTACAATGAGCAGTTCTTC. Full variable domain (rest looked up from reference TRBV12-5 and TRBJ2-1): DARVTQTPRHKVTEMGQEVTMRCQPILGHNTVFWYRQTMMQGLELLAYFRNRAPLDDSGMPKDRFSAEMPDATLATLKIQPSEPRDSAVYFCASGTTRQTSSYNEQFFGPGTRLTVL.

This clonotype was observed a handful of times. V gene TRBV5-1 combines with J gene TRBJ2-1; D gene uncertain. This CDR3 has 15 residues. The germline V and J ends were trimmed by 4 bases and 7 bases, with 18 bases remaining between them. Germline assignment: CDR1 SGHRS and CDR2 YFSETQ. This chain's CDR3 is CASSMDRARDNEQFF. The CDR3 DNA sequence: TGCGCCAGCAGCATGGACCGGGCTCGTGATAATGAGCAGTTCTTC.

The rearrangement uses TRBV10-3 and TRBJ2-3, with TRBD2 identical over 7 bases. Germline-derived CDR1 and CDR2 are ENHRY and SYGVKD. The CDR3 contains 15 residues. Unmatched junction bases numbered 13, after V lost 10 bases and J lost 3 bases. CDR3 protein: CASQNGGSITDTQYF. The CDR3 nucleotides read TGTGCCAGCCAAAATGGCGGGAGTATTACAGATACGCAGTATTTT.

CDR3 amino acids: CASLDAGWEETQYF. In DNA, the CDR3 is TGTGCCAGCCTTGATGCTGGGTGGGAAGAGACCCAGTACTTC. The chain combines TRBV7-2 with TRBJ2-5; D is undetermined. The CDR3 totals 14 residues. V dropped 8 bases and J dropped 3 bases, with 16 bases sitting between them. The germline CDR1 and CDR2 sequences are SGHTA and FQGNSA.

The rearrangement uses TRBV3-1 and TRBJ2-4, with 7 bases identical to TRBD2. The CDR3 loop spans 15 amino acids. J lost 8 bases, V lost 4 bases, and 11 bases had no gene match. CDR1 is LGHDT, CDR2 YNNKEL, per germline (reference sequence). The CDR3, as DNA: TGTGCCAGCAGCCCCCTACGGACTAGGCGTTACATTCAGTACTTC. Translated: CASSPLRTRRYIQYF.

The chain employs TRBV19 and TRBJ2-4; no clear D gene. Trimming pared 6 bases from V and 9 bases from J, leaving 15 bases between. This CDR3 is built from 13 residues. Looked up from germline, CDR1 is LNHDA and CDR2 is SQIVND (reference sequence). The DNA of the CDR3 is TGTGCCAGTAGCCCTGGCAAGCGAAGCATTCAGTACTTC. It translates to CASSPGKRSIQYF.

There are a few counts of this clonotype. The chain couples TRBV14 to TRBJ1-6; 9 nucleotides agree with TRBD1. The CDR3 loop spans 16 amino acids. The V gene's germline CDR1 is SGHDN and CDR2 FVKESK. V dropped 0 bases and J dropped 9; count of bases not matched to a gene: 6. Here the CDR3 DNA reads TGTGCCAGCAGCCAAGATCCTGGGACAGGGATTTCACCCCTCCACTTT. Amino acids: CASSQDPGTGISPLHF.